The present T cell receptor (beta chain) was sequenced within a study of prognosis after radiotherapy for stage I lung cancer. Genomic DNA was the source, and TCR beta CDR3 was amplified from it by two-round multiplex PCR. Each TRBV and TRBJ gene had its own primer in the first PCR round. TCRdb analysed the multiplex PCR reads with MiXCR anew, one entry per CDR3 protein. This sample has around 26,000 distinct CDR3 sequences, with about 32% found just once. Sample collection consisted of about 6 milliliters of peripheral blood drawn at each of two time points. Trimming took 0 bases from V and 5 from J, leaving 14 bases between them. Germline CDR1 reads GTSNPN; CDR2 reads SVGIG (reference sequence). CDR3 size: 15 residues. This clonotype was picked up many times. The antigen remains undetermined. Study outcomes and limitations: Once stereotactic body radiation therapy had been given, unique TCR clone counts fell, with a median of approximately 9,600 versus 7,200.

The material sequenced was PBMCs, taken before or after stereotactic body radiation therapy (not recorded which). The sequence derives from a donor over 45 with non-small cell lung cancer. The chain combines TRBV30 with TRBJ1-3, with a weak D call TRBD1 (6 bases). CDR3 DNA: TGTGCCTGGAGTGTCGACTGGGGGCCGAGAAACACCATATATTTT. Translation: CAWSVDWGPRNTIYF. The variable domain in full, with the rest retrieved from reference TRBV30 and TRBJ1-3, is SQTIHQWPATLVQPVGSPLSLECTVEGTSNPNLYWYRQAAGRGLQLLFYSVGIGQISSEVPQNLSASRPQDRQFILSSKKLLLSDSGFYLCAWSVDWGPRNTIYFGEGSWLTVV.